A selection of T cell receptor beta chains follows, all from one sample in a study of blood T cell repertoires in COVID-19. The repertoire was sequenced with immunoSEQ multiplex PCR; TCRdb's copy has only in-frame clones and lacks some. The data show 150,000 to 250,000 clones, with around 81% seen just once and around 7.5% held by the top ten. The sequenced material came from PBMCs or T cells enriched from blood (not recorded which). The origin of the receptors is a man aged 40-49 years who had recovered from COVID-19. The CDR3 runs from the conserved cysteine through the conserved F or W. The D gene is left open where the match is weak. Expanded clones are given a class, and other clones once, few, many or no size at all.

size,D,V,J,DNA,CDR3
-,-,TRBV6-2/TRBV6-3,TRBJ2-2,TGTGCCAGCAGTTATGGGCCAGGGGTTGCCGGGGAGCTGTTTTTT,CASSYGPGVAGELFF
few,-,TRBV18,TRBJ2-1,TGTGCCAGCTCAAGAAATCAGGGGACATACTCCTACAATGAGCAGTTCTTC,CASSRNQGTYSYNEQFF
-,-,TRBV11-3,TRBJ2-5,TGTGCCAGCAGCTTAGGGAGAGAGACCCAGTACTTC,CASSLGRETQYF
-,-,TRBV11-2,TRBJ1-4,TGTGCCAGCAGCTTAAGGAGGGCCGGGACCGCGAATGAAAAACTGTTTTTT,CASSLRRAGTANEKLFF
-,TRBD1,TRBV3-1/TRBV3-2,TRBJ1-1,TGTGCCAGCAGCCAGACCAGGGGGGTCACTGAAGCTTTCTTT,CASSQTRGVTEAFF
-,TRBD2,TRBV6-1,TRBJ2-3,TGTGCCAGCAGTGAACTGGTAGGGAGGGTCGGGATCTTCTATCCGAGGGATACGCAGTATTTT,CASSELVGRVGIFYPRDTQYF
-,-,TRBV9,TRBJ2-1,TGTGCCAGCAGCGTTCGGAGTAGTCTAGATGAGCAGTTCTTC,CASSVRSSLDEQFF
once,TRBD1,TRBV6-5,TRBJ2-7,TGTGCCAGCAGTCCGGACAGGGGATCCTACGAGCAGTACTTC,CASSPDRGSYEQYF
once,-,TRBV5-1,TRBJ2-3,TGCGCCAGCAGCTTGGCCCCGGGTGGGGCTGGCACAGATACGCAGTATTTT,CASSLAPGGAGTDTQYF
-,-,TRBV12-3/TRBV12-4,TRBJ1-1,TGTGCCAGCAGTCCAACAGGAGACCTCGAAGCTTTCTTT,CASSPTGDLEAFF
-,TRBD1,TRBV18,TRBJ2-3,TGTGCCAGCTCACCGCTAGTGGCAGGGGGCTTTTCATCTAGCACAGATACGCAGTATTTT,CASSPLVAGGFSSSTDTQYF
-,-,TRBV5-4,TRBJ2-2,TGTGCCAGCACAAAGGGGGGGGCGGACGGGGAGCTGTTTTTT,CASTKGGADGELFF
once,TRBD2,TRBV6-5,TRBJ2-5,TGTGCCAGCAGTTACGGGGCTAGCGGGGAGTCAGGGACCCAGTACTTC,CASSYGASGESGTQYF
-,-,TRBV2,TRBJ2-2,TGTGCCAGCAGTGAGGCCCCGGGGACCGGGGAGCTGTTTTTT,CASSEAPGTGELFF
-,-,TRBV27,TRBJ2-7,TGTGCCAGCAGTTTAAACTTCGACAGCCAGTACGAGCAGTACTTC,CASSLNFDSQYEQYF
-,TRBD2,TRBV5-4,TRBJ2-1,TGTGCCAGCAGCCTCGCCGGGACTAGTTATTACAATGAGCAGTTCTTC,CASSLAGTSYYNEQFF
-,TRBD1,TRBV5-5,TRBJ1-4,TGTGCCAGCAGTTGGGCGATCACCGGGACAGGGGGAGAAAAACTGTTTTTT,CASSWAITGTGGEKLFF
-,TRBD1,TRBV4-1,TRBJ1-4,TGCGCCAGCAGCCAAGGGGACAGGGGCGTTGAAAAACTGTTTTTT,CASSQGDRGVEKLFF
-,-,TRBV6-2/TRBV6-3,TRBJ1-1,TGTGCCAGCAGTTTTTACACCCTTGACAGATTCATGAACACTGAAGCTTTCTTT,CASSFYTLDRFMNTEAFF
-,TRBD1,TRBV7-9,TRBJ1-1,TGTGCCAGCAGCCAAGGACAGGGGGCGAACACTGAAGCTTTCTTT,CASSQGQGANTEAFF
once,-,TRBV20-1,TRBJ1-2,TGCAGTGCTAGTCCAAGAGGATATGGCTACACCTTC,CSASPRGYGYTF
-,-,TRBV5-8,TRBJ2-6,TGTGCCAGCACCGGACAGCTTCACTCTGGGGCCAACGTCCTGACTTTC,CASTGQLHSGANVLTF
once,TRBD1,TRBV7-8,TRBJ1-2,TGTGCCAGCAGCCCCAGGACAGGGAACTATGGCTACACCTTC,CASSPRTGNYGYTF
once,TRBD1,TRBV5-1,TRBJ2-6,TGCGCCAGCAGCGAACGAACAGGGGCTGGGGCCAACGTCCTGACTTTC,CASSERTGAGANVLTF
-,-,TRBV7-9,TRBJ2-7,TGTGCCAGCAGCTTCAGTTACGAGCAGTACTTC,CASSFSYEQYF
-,TRBD1,TRBV6-1,TRBJ1-3,TGTGCCAGCAGTGACCGCGGGACAGTGGGAAACACCATATATTTT,CASSDRGTVGNTIYF
-,-,TRBV7-2,TRBJ1-2,TGTGCCAGCAGCTTAAAGCTTGGTGGGGCGGCGATAATCTATGGCTACACCTTC,CASSLKLGGAAIIYGYTF
many,-,TRBV5-4,TRBJ1-1,TGTGCCAGCAGCTGGGGGCCTGGTGATTTGAACACTGAAGCTTTCTTT,CASSWGPGDLNTEAFF
-,-,TRBV28,TRBJ1-5,TGTGCCACGCTTCCCTTGGGGGGGAGCAATCAGCCCCAGCATTTT,CATLPLGGSNQPQHF
-,TRBD2,TRBV20-1,TRBJ2-1,TGCAGTGCTAGAGTTAGGCTAGCGGAGTTCTTC,CSARVRLAEFF
-,-,TRBV19,TRBJ1-2,TGTGCCAGTAGTATCTCACAGGACCATGGCTACACCTTC,CASSISQDHGYTF
-,TRBD2,TRBV29-1,TRBJ2-5,TGCAGCGTTGAAAGAACGGGACTACCGTACCAAGAGACCCAGTACTTC,CSVERTGLPYQETQYF
-,-,TRBV6-6,TRBJ1-5,TGTGCCAGCAGTTACCTCCGGGACACCCAGGAGGCCCAGCATTTT,CASSYLRDTQEAQHF
-,TRBD1,TRBV2,TRBJ1-5,TGTGCCACCAAACTCGGCGGACAGGGAGGTCAGCCCCAGCATTTT,CATKLGGQGGQPQHF
-,-,TRBV5-1,TRBJ1-1,TGCGCCAGCAGCTTGGCCCCAGGGATGAACACTGAAGCTTTCTTT,CASSLAPGMNTEAFF
-,-,TRBV20-1,TRBJ2-7,TGCAGTGCTACATTCAGCTACGAGCAGTACTTC,CSATFSYEQYF
-,-,TRBV24-1,TRBJ1-1,TGTGCCACCAGGGCGGGGGGGAGTGGTGAAGCTTTCTTT,CATRAGGSGEAFF
-,-,TRBV5-6,TRBJ2-3,TGTGCCAGCAGTTCCCAGCGCGGGACTCCTCACAATACGCAGTATTTT,CASSSQRGTPHNTQYF
-,-,TRBV28,TRBJ2-7,TGTGCCAGCAGTTTACGGGGGAGATCGCGAGAACGACACTTC,CASSLRGRSRERHF
-,TRBD1,TRBV4-2,TRBJ1-2,TGTGCCAGCAGCCAGCGTACCGGGACAGGGGACGGCTACACCTTC,CASSQRTGTGDGYTF
-,-,TRBV9,TRBJ2-5,TGTGCCAGCAGCCCGCACAGGGATCAATGGGAGACCCAGTACTTC,CASSPHRDQWETQYF
-,TRBD1,TRBV12-3/TRBV12-4,TRBJ1-2,TGTGCCAGCAGGAGGGGACAGGGTGAAGGCTACACCTTC,CASRRGQGEGYTF
-,-,TRBV18,TRBJ1-2,TGTGCCAGCTCAAATGGGGGCCATAGGGGCTACACCTTC,CASSNGGHRGYTF
-,-,TRBV28,TRBJ2-7,TGTGCCAGCAGGGGCAGATCCTACGAGCAGTACTTC,CASRGRSYEQYF
-,TRBD1,TRBV27,TRBJ1-1,TGTGCCAGCAGTTTCCACGGACAGGGACGTATGAACACTGAAGCTTTCTTT,CASSFHGQGRMNTEAFF